The 32 T cell receptor beta chains listed next were all sequenced from one sample in a study of T cell repertoires in cytomegalovirus infection. TCRdb re-analysed the reads in MiXCR, keeping a single row per CDR3 protein. The sample includes around 74,000 distinct CDR3 sequences, more than 3.5% seen only once; the top ten take approximately 5%. Sequencing used PBMCs. Every receptor here comes from a human donor in good health (CMV status not recorded). Some clones in this sample may be carry-over from other donors' samples.

This clonotype was seen ten or more times. The chain combines TRBV20-1 with TRBJ2-2; TRBD2 might be the D (5 bases). This CDR3 contains 13 residues. Trimming removed 2 bases from V and 2 bases from J, with 6 bases in between. Germline values: CDR1 DFQATT, CDR2 SNEGSKA (reference sequence). CDR3 protein: CSARRLNTGELFF. The CDR3 DNA follows: TGCAGTGCTAGAAGACTAAACACCGGGGAGCTGTTTTTT.

V usage is TRBV7-6 and J usage is TRBJ2-7; a possible D gene is TRBD2 (5 bases). This CDR3 region has 12 residues. Germline CDR1 and CDR2: SGHVS and FNYEAQ. Trimming left V 7 bases short and J 6 bases short, with 13 bases between. CDR3 protein: CASILGSGEQYF. CDR3 in DNA: TGTGCCAGCATCCTAGGGAGTGGCGAGCAGTACTTC.

This clonotype was seen at least ten times. The J gene is TRBJ1-2, the V gene TRBV12-3 or TRBV12-4; tentatively, D is TRBD1 (5 bases). Between the trimmed V and J ends, which lost 7 bases and 3 bases, there was a span of 24 bases. This CDR3 has 17 amino acids. The CDR3 sequence is CASTTPSRGGTHYGYTF. The CDR3 bases are TGTGCCAGCACAACACCCTCTCGGGGGGGGACTCACTATGGCTACACCTTC.

This clonotype appeared many times. The V call is TRBV28, the J call TRBJ2-5; 7 bases match TRBD1. CDR1 and CDR2 from the germline V gene are MDHEN and SYDVKM. Trimming at V came to 6 bases and at J to 2 bases, leaving 9 bases not matched to a gene. The CDR3 spans 15 residues. The CDR3 loop reads CASRITGTAQETQYF. CDR3 nucleotide sequence: TGTGCCAGCAGAATAACGGGGACAGCTCAAGAGACCCAGTACTTC.

Ten or more counts support this clonotype. V gene TRBV28 combines with J gene TRBJ2-7; D unresolved. CDR1 is MDHEN and CDR2 is SYDVKM in the germline V gene. The CDR3 runs 12 residues. V was cut by 9 bases and J by 4 bases, with 13 bases left in between. The CDR3 reads CASSTGWYEQYF. In DNA form, the CDR3 reads TGTGCCAGTTCCACTGGATGGTACGAGCAGTACTTC.

This clonotype was counted ten times or more. The V call is TRBV6-6, the J call TRBJ2-4; 7 bases agree with TRBD1. Trimming took 4 bases from V and 0 from J; bases not matched to a gene: 6. CDR3 size: 16 residues. Germline V gene lookup returns CDR1 MNHNY and CDR2 SVGAGI (reference sequence). The CDR3 nucleotides are TGTGCCAGCAGTTCCAAGGGACAGCTAGCCAAAAACATTCAGTACTTC. Protein: CASSSKGQLAKNIQYF.

This clonotype was detected ten times or more. This chain links TRBV6-5 with TRBJ1-6, with a weak D call TRBD1 (5 bases). V lost 3 bases to trimming and J lost 9 bases, with 18 bases between them. Germline CDR1 and CDR2: MNHEY and SVGAGI. The CDR3 runs to 16 residues. The CDR3 is CASSYTNQGGGSPLHF. The CDR3 bases are TGTGCCAGCAGTTATACCAACCAGGGTGGCGGTTCACCCCTCCACTTT.

This clonotype was seen at least ten times. The chain links TRBV7-2 to TRBJ1-1, with a weak D call TRBD1 (5 bases). CDR1 and CDR2 from the germline V gene are SGHTA and FQGNSA. The V end lost 7 bases, the J end lost 7 bases, and 13 bases lay between the germline ends. This CDR3 is built from 12 residues. Written as DNA, the CDR3 is TGTGCCAGCACCGACAGTGCTTTTGAAGCTTTCTTT. Translated, it gives CASTDSAFEAFF. The whole variable domain, remainder taken from reference TRBV7-2 and TRBJ1-1, is GAGVSQSPSNKVTEKGKDVELRCDPISGHTALYWYRQSLGQGLEFLIYFQGNSAPDKSGLPSDRFSAERTGGSVSTLTIQRTQQEDSAVYLCASTDSAFEAFFGQGTRLTVV.

This clonotype was counted at least ten times. The gene calls are TRBV28 and TRBJ1-5; a weak D match, TRBD1 (5 bases). Trimming took off 6 bases at V and 0 bases at J, with 15 bases between the two ends. This CDR3 spans 16 amino acids. In germline, CDR1 is MDHEN, CDR2 SYDVKM. In nucleotides, the CDR3 is TGTGCCAGCAGCCCGGGGGGGAGAGATAGCAATCAGCCCCAGCATTTT. Protein sequence: CASSPGGRDSNQPQHF.

This clonotype was seen ten or more times. The V call is TRBV7-2, the J call TRBJ1-4; D is ambiguous. Trimming removed 2 bases from V and 0 bases from J, with 7 bases in between. This CDR3 has 15 residues. Germline CDR1 reads SGHTA; CDR2 reads FQGNSA. The CDR3 here is CASSLRVTTNEKLFF. CDR3 coding DNA: TGTGCCAGCAGCTTACGTGTAACAACTAATGAAAAACTGTTTTTT.

The sample holds many counts of this clonotype. Sequence at one end of the junction differs from germline and may be a read error. The CDR3 reads CASSFSTGPLLF. Written as DNA, the CDR3 is TGTGCCAGCAGTTTTTCCACCGGGCCATTGCTCTTC. The V gene is TRBV12-3 or TRBV12-4, the J gene TRBJ2-5; D unresolved. This CDR3 contains 12 residues.

Ten or more counts support this clonotype. V gene TRBV30 combines with J gene TRBJ1-5, with D possibly matching TRBD1 (6 bases). Trimming cost V 4 bases and J 0 bases, with 7 bases left between them. Per the germline V gene, CDR1 is GTSNPN and CDR2 is SVGIG (reference sequence). The CDR3 spans 13 residues. CDR3 in amino acids: CAWTGHSNQPQHF. CDR3 DNA sequence: TGTGCCTGGACGGGACATAGCAATCAGCCCCAGCATTTT.

This clonotype was picked up many times. V gene TRBV6-2 or TRBV6-3 combines with J gene TRBJ1-1, with 7 bases fitting TRBD1. The CDR3 has 14 residues. Germline CDR1 is MNHEY and CDR2 is SVGEGT. J lost 3 bases, V lost 4 bases, and 5 bases had no gene match. The CDR3, as DNA: TGTGCCAGCAGTTCCCAGGGGGGCCACACTGAAGCTTTCTTT. Its translation: CASSSQGGHTEAFF.

The table lists this clonotype with many counts. This sequence joins TRBV2 and TRBJ2-7, with 9 bases that match TRBD2. The V gene's germline CDR1 is SNHLY and CDR2 FYNNEI. Trimming at V came to 4 bases and at J to 6 bases, leaving 7 bases not matched to a gene. CDR3 length: 14 residues. CDR3 in DNA: TGTGCCAGCAGTGTGGGCGGGGGGGCCTCCGAGCAGTACTTC. Amino acid sequence: CASSVGGGASEQYF.

This clonotype has at least ten counts. This rearrangement joins TRBV7-6 to TRBJ1-6; TRBD1 matches 7 bases. In germline, CDR1 is SGHVS, CDR2 FNYEAQ. This CDR3 has 15 residues. With V trimmed by 3 bases and J by 10 bases, 9 bases remained unmatched. The CDR3 bases are TGTGCCAGCAGCTTTCGCGGCGACAGGGACTCACCCCTCCACTTT. Its protein product is CASSFRGDRDSPLHF.

This clonotype was detected many times. The V and J genes are TRBV7-2 and TRBJ1-4; no definite D call. The germline V and J ends were trimmed by 5 bases and 2 bases, with 12 bases remaining between them. This CDR3 region has 15 residues. Germline V gene lookup returns CDR1 SGHTA and CDR2 FQGNSA. The CDR3 loop reads CASSVRWSTNEKLFF. The CDR3 DNA follows: TGTGCCAGCAGCGTAAGATGGTCCACTAATGAAAAACTGTTTTTT. The full variable domain, in which reference TRBV7-2 and TRBJ1-4 provide the parts outside the CDR3, is GAGVSQSPSNKVTEKGKDVELRCDPISGHTALYWYRQSLGQGLEFLIYFQGNSAPDKSGLPSDRFSAERTGGSVSTLTIQRTQQEDSAVYLCASSVRWSTNEKLFFGSGTQLSVL.

This clonotype was counted ten times or more. The chain links TRBV7-2 to TRBJ2-7; 7 bases map to TRBD1. Germline values: CDR1 SGHTA, CDR2 FQGNSA. CDR3 length: 15 residues. V lost 5 bases and J lost 1; bases outside the gene matches: 8. The CDR3 spells CASSPKPGQSYEQYF. The CDR3 coding sequence is TGTGCCAGCAGCCCAAAACCGGGACAGTCCTACGAGCAGTACTTC.

This clonotype was detected ten times or more. The chain employs TRBV7-6 and TRBJ2-7, with D possibly being TRBD1 or TRBD2 (5 bases each). V lost 3 bases and J 3 bases, leaving 9 bases between the germline ends. The CDR3 is 13 amino acids. Germline V gives CDR1 SGHVS, CDR2 FNYEAQ. The CDR3 DNA reads TGTGCCAGCAGCTTGGGGGAAATCTACGAGCAGTACTTC. This encodes CASSLGEIYEQYF.

This clonotype was picked up many times. The V gene is TRBV7-2, the J gene TRBJ2-5; 11 bases line up with TRBD2. CDR3 length: 15 amino acids. J lost 3 bases, V lost 5 bases, and 5 bases had no gene match. Per germline, CDR1 SGHTA and CDR2 FQGNSA. Written as DNA, the CDR3 is TGTGCCAGCAGCCCCCGACTAGCGGGGAAAGAGACCCAGTACTTC. Translation gives CASSPRLAGKETQYF.

This clonotype was seen a few times. This sequence joins TRBV2 and TRBJ2-7; D is undetermined. CDR1 and CDR2 (germline): SNHLY, FYNNEI. V lost 4 bases and J 6 bases, leaving 10 bases between the germline ends. CDR3 length equals 12 residues. CDR3 amino acids: CASSVSSSEQYF. As DNA, the CDR3 is TGTGCCAGCAGTGTGAGTAGCTCCGAGCAGTACTTC.

Ten or more counts support this clonotype. The J gene is TRBJ1-4, the V gene TRBV7-2, with a tentative D call TRBD1 (6 bases). CDR1 is SGHTA, CDR2 FQGNSA, per germline. With 2 bases removed from V and 8 bases from J, the gap between germline ends came to 9 bases. CDR3 length: 13 amino acids. The CDR3 nucleotides are TGTGCCAGCAGCTTAAAGGGGGGGGAAAAACTGTTTTTT. Residues: CASSLKGGEKLFF.

This clonotype was observed at least ten times. V is TRBV20-1 and J is TRBJ1-2; possible D gene TRBD1, 5 bases. V lost 2 bases and J 3 bases, leaving 13 bases between the germline ends. The CDR3 runs 14 residues. Looked up from germline, CDR1 is DFQATT and CDR2 is SNEGSKA (reference sequence). CDR3 nucleotide sequence: TGCAGTGCTAGACCAGGGAAGTCGGACTATGGCTACACCTTC. Its protein is CSARPGKSDYGYTF.

This clonotype was observed at least ten times. The J gene is TRBJ2-5, the V gene TRBV24-1, with 11 bases lining up with TRBD1. This CDR3 has 15 residues. The V gene's germline CDR1 is KGHDR and CDR2 SFDVKD. Trimming removed 4 bases from V and 7 bases from J; junction bases left unmatched: 7. The CDR3, as DNA: TGTGCCACCAGTGACCCGGACAGGGGGCGCGGGACCCAGTACTTC. Encoded protein: CATSDPDRGRGTQYF.

This clonotype came up many times. The V call is TRBV6-1, the J call TRBJ1-2; 8 bases agree with TRBD1. Germline V gives CDR1 MNHNS, CDR2 SASEGT. The CDR3 loop spans 14 amino acids. V lost 3 bases, J lost 6 bases, and 6 bases stayed unmatched. CDR3 DNA sequence: TGTGCCAGCAGTGACAGGGGGCGAGGTAATGGCTACACCTTC. This codes for CASSDRGRGNGYTF.

This clonotype showed up just a few times. CDR3: CASRRTGGFPLHF. For the CDR3, the DNA is TGTGCCAGCAGGCGGACAGGGGGGTTCCCCCTCCACTTT. The chain joins TRBV6-5 to TRBJ1-6; TRBD1 agrees at 10 bases. The CDR3 has 13 residues. With V trimmed by 6 bases and J by 13 bases, 6 bases remained unmatched. CDR1 is MNHEY, CDR2 SVGAGI, per germline.

This clonotype was observed at least ten times. The chain is built from TRBV27 and TRBJ1-3; D remains ambiguous. Germline V gene data show CDR1 as MNHEY and CDR2 as SMNVEV (reference sequence). The CDR3 runs to 13 residues. V was cut by 0 bases and J by 3 bases, with 3 bases left in between. CDR3 residues: CASSLSRGNTIYF. The CDR3 bases are TGTGCCAGCAGTTTATCTCGTGGAAACACCATATATTTT.

In the case of this clonotype: This may be a read error, as it is one base from a much larger clone. The CDR3 DNA is TGTGCCAGCAGCTTAGACGGGGACGCCTCCTACGATCAGTACTTC. The encoded protein is CASSLDGDASYDQYF. The chain links TRBV7-2 to TRBJ2-7; D assignment may be TRBD1 or TRBD2 (5 bases each). Germline loops: CDR1 SGHTA, CDR2 FQGNSA. The CDR3 covers 15 residues.

This clonotype was counted at least ten times. The chain has TRBV7-9 and TRBJ1-1; 7 nucleotides agree with TRBD1. CDR1 SEHNR and CDR2 FQNEAQ come from the germline V gene (reference sequence). The CDR3 has 16 residues. Germline trimming cut 1 base from V and 4 bases from J; bases unmatched to any gene: 9. This CDR3 is CASSLGQGDWFTEAFF. The CDR3 region has the DNA TGTGCCAGCAGCTTAGGACAGGGAGACTGGTTCACTGAAGCTTTCTTT. The variable domain in full, completed from reference TRBV7-9 and TRBJ1-1, reads DTGVSQNPRHKITKRGQNVTFRCDPISEHNRLYWYRQTLGQGPEFLTYFQNEAQLEKSRLLSDRFSAERPKGSFSTLEIQRTEQGDSAMYLCASSLGQGDWFTEAFFGQGTRLTVV.

The chain has TRBV12-3 or TRBV12-4 and TRBJ2-5; D is unclear. This CDR3 comprises 14 residues. The V end was cut by 6 bases, the J end by 3 bases, with 14 bases between. CDR3 amino acids: CASRLTRPEETQYF. For the CDR3, the DNA is TGTGCCAGCAGATTAACTCGGCCGGAAGAGACCCAGTACTTC.

This clonotype was recorded many times. The CDR3 reads CASRRDSANLETQYF. DNA for the CDR3: TGTGCCAGTAGGCGGGACAGCGCTAACCTAGAGACCCAGTACTTC. The chain combines TRBV19 with TRBJ2-5; possible D gene TRBD1, 7 bases. Germline V gives CDR1 LNHDA, CDR2 SQIVND (reference sequence). V was cut by 6 bases and J by 4 bases, with 18 bases left in between. This CDR3 has 15 amino acids.

The gene calls are TRBV6-2 or TRBV6-3 and TRBJ1-6; D unresolved. Trimming left V 2 bases short and J 0 bases short, with 14 bases between. Per the germline V gene, CDR1 is MNHEY and CDR2 is SVGEGT. The CDR3 is made up of 18 amino acids. The CDR3 sequence is CASSYGGRGSSYNSPLHF. For the CDR3, the DNA is TGTGCCAGCAGTTACGGCGGCCGCGGAAGCTCCTATAATTCACCCCTCCACTTT.

This clonotype showed up many times. This chain links TRBV10-3 with TRBJ2-5; the D gene is possibly TRBD1 (6 bases). V was pared by 3 bases and J by 5 bases, with 13 bases between. The germline V gene has CDR1 ENHRY and CDR2 SYGVKD. This CDR3 spans 14 amino acids. The CDR3 sequence is CAISDAGVSETQYF. DNA for the CDR3: TGTGCCATCAGTGACGCAGGGGTTTCGGAGACCCAGTACTTC.